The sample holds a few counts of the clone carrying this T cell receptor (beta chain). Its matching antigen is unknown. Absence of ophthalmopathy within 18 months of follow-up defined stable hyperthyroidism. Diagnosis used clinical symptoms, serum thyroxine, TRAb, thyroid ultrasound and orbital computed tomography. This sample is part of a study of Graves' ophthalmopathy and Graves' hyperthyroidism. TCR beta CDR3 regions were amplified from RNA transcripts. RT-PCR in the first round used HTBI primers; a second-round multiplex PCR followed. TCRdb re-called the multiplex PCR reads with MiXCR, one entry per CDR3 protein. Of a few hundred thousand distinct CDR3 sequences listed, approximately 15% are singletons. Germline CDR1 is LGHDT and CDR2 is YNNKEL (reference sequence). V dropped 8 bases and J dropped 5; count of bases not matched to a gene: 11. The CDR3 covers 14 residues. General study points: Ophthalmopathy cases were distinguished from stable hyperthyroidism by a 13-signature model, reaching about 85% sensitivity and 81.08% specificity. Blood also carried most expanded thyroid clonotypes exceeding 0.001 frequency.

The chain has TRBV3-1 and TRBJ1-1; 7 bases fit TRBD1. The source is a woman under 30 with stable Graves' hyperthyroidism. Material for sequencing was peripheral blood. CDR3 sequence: CASLRQGGGTEAFF. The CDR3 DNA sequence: TGTGCCAGCCTCCGACAGGGAGGGGGTACTGAAGCTTTCTTT. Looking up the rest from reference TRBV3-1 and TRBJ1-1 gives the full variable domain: DTAVSQTPKYLVTQMGNDKSIKCEQNLGHDTMYWYKQDSKKFLKIMFSYNNKELIINETVPNRFSPKSPDKAHLNLHINSLELGDSAVYFCASLRQGGGTEAFFGQGTRLTVV.